This entry describes one T cell receptor (beta chain). Genomic DNA, serving as template, underwent TCR beta VDJ and CDR3 profiling. TCRdb redid the calling of the reads with MiXCR, one entry per CDR3 protein. The sample has about 80,000 distinct CDR3 sequences, 40% to 50% seen once. The data were taken from a study of CD8+CD57+ T cells in acquired aplastic anemia. Trimming shortened V by 3 bases and J by 4 bases, and 19 bases separated the two germline ends. The CDR3 covers 16 residues. Germline assignment: CDR1 DFQATT and CDR2 SNEGSKA (reference sequence). This receptor was identified in a human donor in good health, serving as a control. The sample consisted of sorted CD4+, CD8+, or CD8+CD57+ T cells (not recorded which) from PBMCs. The chain carries TRBV20-1 and TRBJ2-1, with D tentatively TRBD2 (8 bases). Here the CDR3 reads CSASDLSGGQYNEQFF. In nucleotides, the CDR3 is TGCAGTGCTAGCGATTTAAGCGGGGGACAGTACAATGAGCAGTTCTTC.